Below, one TCR beta chain is given with its context. The repertoire was sequenced with immunoSEQ multiplex PCR; TCRdb's copy has only in-frame clones and lacks some. Here the sample spans more than 45,000 clones, 70% to 85% being singletons. The data stem from a study of glioma-infiltrating T cells after dendritic cell vaccination. The CDR3 is 15 amino acids. Germline loops: CDR1 SNHLY, CDR2 FYNNEI. The V end lost 6 bases, the J end lost 4 bases, and 16 bases lay between the germline ends. The time point was: after dendritic cell vaccination, including at tumor progression/relapse. This TCR came from a human donor with glioblastoma. Sequencing was performed on blood, taken after dendritic cell vaccination. The V call is TRBV2, the J call TRBJ2-1, with a possible D match to TRBD1 (5 bases). DNA of the CDR3: TGTGCCAGCAGCAGACAGCCTAGTCTATACAATGAGCAGTTCTTC. As protein: CASSRQPSLYNEQFF.